Shown below are 6 T cell receptor beta chains from a single sample sequenced in a study of T-cell memory formation after mild COVID-19. Each CDR3 protein is one row after TCRdb ran MiXCR on the 5' RACE reads. The sample lists 140,000 or so distinct CDR3 sequences; 6% to 6.5% were seen once. The sample comprised PBMCs or a T cell subset sorted from them (not recorded which). The source is an adult woman who had mild COVID-19 (a few samples of this study predate the infection). Cell type and time point are not known.

This clonotype was picked up a small number of times. This chain joins TRBV2 and TRBJ2-6; D gene uncertain. This CDR3 region has 13 residues. V dropped 7 bases and J dropped 0 bases, with 4 bases sitting between them. Germline-derived CDR1 and CDR2 are SNHLY and FYNNEI. The CDR3 region has the DNA TGTGCCAGCATGATCTCTGGGGCCAACGTCCTGACTTTC. This gives the protein CASMISGANVLTF.

This clonotype was seen ten or more times. This chain connects TRBV29-1 to TRBJ1-1; D remains ambiguous. The CDR3 is 11 residues long. Germline V gene data show CDR1 as SQVTM and CDR2 as ANQGSEA. The V and J ends lost 7 bases and 5 bases respectively, with 11 bases between them. DNA of the CDR3: TGCAGCGGTGGCTGGGAAACTGAAGCTTTCTTT. Its translation is CSGGWETEAFF. Full variable domain (missing parts from reference TRBV29-1 and TRBJ1-1): SAVISQKPSRDICQRGTSLTIQCQVDSQVTMMFWYRQQPGQSLTLIATANQGSEATYESGFVIDKFPISRPNLTFSTLTVSNMSPEDSSIYLCSGGWETEAFFGQGTRLTVV.

This clonotype was seen many times. This chain joins TRBV6-6 and TRBJ2-7; the match to TRBD1 covers 7 bases. CDR1 is MNHNY and CDR2 is SVGAGI in the germline V gene (reference sequence). The V segment lost 6 bases and the J segment 3 bases; nucleotides outside the gene matches: 8. This CDR3 is built from 14 residues. This chain's CDR3 is CASRDPGTVYEQYF. The CDR3 DNA follows: TGTGCCAGCAGGGACCCTGGGACAGTCTACGAGCAGTACTTC.

This clonotype was found many times. This CDR3 is CASGSNLFGYTF. CDR3 sequence (DNA): TGCGCCAGCGGATCCAACCTCTTTGGCTACACCTTC. The J gene is TRBJ1-2, the V gene TRBV5-1; D ambiguous. V lost 7 bases to trimming and J lost 7 bases, with 14 bases between them. The CDR3 is 12 amino acids. Germline loops: CDR1 SGHRS, CDR2 YFSETQ.

This clonotype was picked up many times. The genes are TRBV27 and TRBJ2-4; 10 bases line up with TRBD2. The CDR3 has 16 residues. Losses at the gene ends were 5 bases for V and 0 bases for J; bases not matched to a gene: 4. Germline-derived CDR1 and CDR2 are MNHEY and SMNVEV (reference sequence). CDR3 loop: CASSPRLAGAKNIQYF. The CDR3 DNA is TGTGCCAGCAGTCCCAGACTAGCGGGAGCCAAAAACATTCAGTACTTC.

This clonotype occurred many times. The CDR3 spells CASSPGLAGGQGEQFF. CDR3 sequence (DNA): TGTGCCAGCAGCCCGGGACTAGCGGGAGGGCAGGGTGAGCAGTTCTTC. The rearrangement joins TRBV5-6 to TRBJ2-1; 16 nucleotides line up with TRBD2. The CDR3 spans 16 residues. With 4 bases clipped from V and 9 bases from J, the junction kept 7 bases outside the gene matches. Germline CDR1 is SGHDT and CDR2 is YYEEEE.